The text below deals with one TCR beta chain. Its target is unknown. The sample's time point: patch test 1, 2 weeks after DPC sensitization. Indicated treatment: therapeutic diphenylcyclopropenone sensitization with weekly scalp DPC. In every case, blood was obtained before the patch test was applied. This entry comes from a study of human T cells and chemical hapten exposure. Study in general: A 2 cm by 2 cm inner upper arm patch received 2% DPC for sensitization. Findings and limits, study-wide: High-frequency TCRs, those above 1 in 1000, stayed the same after DPC sensitization.

After removal of 1 base from V and 12 bases from J, the junction contained 10 bases not matched to a gene. The CDR3 totals 15 residues. Germline lookup yields CDR1 SEHNR and CDR2 FQNEAQ (reference sequence). TCRdb independently ran MiXCR on the RACE reads; one entry per CDR3 protein. The table shows 150,000 to 200,000 distinct CDR3 sequences, with roughly 15% occurring only once. The V gene is TRBV7-9, the J gene TRBJ2-1; 9 bases map to TRBD1. This clonotype was sampled from a woman aged 25 to 45 with alopecia areata. Some clones in this sample may be carry-over from other donors' samples. Sequencing used whole blood, obtained in connection with sensitization to the hapten diphenylcyclopropenone (DPC). CDR3 loop: CASSLEGQGTRGQFF. The CDR3 DNA is TGTGCCAGCAGCTTAGAGGGACAGGGAACGCGAGGGCAGTTCTTC.